Shown below are 16 T cell receptor beta chains from a single sample sequenced in a study of patients and donors after allogeneic stem cell transplantation. Each CDR3 protein is one row after TCRdb ran MiXCR on the RT-PCR reads. The sample contains just over 55,000 distinct CDR3 sequences, 10% to 15% of which appear only once. What was sequenced was blood, either unsorted or a sorted T cell fraction (not recorded which). The receptors shown here come from a human donor who was either an allogeneic HSCT recipient or a stem cell or donor lymphocyte infusion donor (not recorded which). It is not recorded whose cells these are; they may come from a transplant donor.

The CDR3 reads CSAFSWSSYNEQFF. In nucleotides, the CDR3 is TGCAGTGCCTTCTCATGGAGCTCCTACAATGAGCAGTTCTTC. The rearrangement links TRBV20-1 to TRBJ2-1; D is uncertain. Per the germline V gene, CDR1 is DFQATT and CDR2 is SNEGSKA (reference sequence). Trimming cost V 6 bases and J 0 bases, with 12 bases left between them. CDR3 size: 14 residues.

A word on this clonotype: The missing conserved phenylalanine or tryptophan at the end of this CDR3 makes a read error likely. This chain joins TRBV4-2 and TRBJ2-7; 7 nucleotides agree with TRBD2. The germline CDR1 and CDR2 sequences are LGHNA and YNFKEQ. Trimming at V came to 4 bases and at J to 3 bases, leaving 3 bases not matched to a gene. The CDR3 has 13 amino acids. CDR3 nucleotides: TGTGCCAGCAGCCCGGGAGGTGGCTACGAGCAGTACTCC. Translated: CASSPGGGYEQYS.

This clonotype was observed many times. The chain links TRBV6-5 to TRBJ2-3; D perhaps matches TRBD2 (6 bases). Trimming shortened V by 0 bases and J by 0 bases, and 13 bases separated the two germline ends. The V gene's germline CDR1 is MNHEY and CDR2 SVGAGI. The CDR3 covers 17 residues. The CDR3 nucleotides are TGTGCCAGCAGTTACTCGATCGGGAGATTTAGCACAGATACGCAGTATTTT. Encoded protein: CASSYSIGRFSTDTQYF.

This clonotype was seen ten or more times. The chain couples TRBV10-3 to TRBJ1-5; D remains unclear. Germline V CDR1 and CDR2: ENHRY, SYGVKD. CDR3 length: 17 residues. The V end was cut by 3 bases, the J end by 1 base, with 16 bases between. The CDR3 region is CAISDRAGGMSNQPQHF. CDR3 bases: TGTGCCATCAGTGATCGGGCAGGCGGCATGAGCAATCAGCCCCAGCATTTT.

This clonotype showed up just a few times. The chain employs TRBV11-2 and TRBJ2-3, with D hard to call. CDR1 is SGHAT and CDR2 is FQNNGV in the germline V gene. This CDR3 has 11 residues. Trimming took 3 bases from V and 6 from J, leaving 4 bases between them. The CDR3 protein is CASSLSDTQYF. Here the CDR3 DNA reads TGTGCCAGCAGCTTGTCGGATACGCAGTATTTT.

This clonotype was recorded at least ten times. The chain recombines TRBV21-1 with TRBJ1-1. TRBV21-1 is recorded as a pseudogene. The CDR3 has 13 residues. CDR3 bases: TGTGCCAGATCAGCGGGGGGTGACACTGAAGCTTTCTTT. Translating gives CARSAGGDTEAFF.

The DNA of the CDR3 is TGTGCCAGCTCACATGAGCCCCTTGGAGAGACCCAGTACTTC. This encodes CASSHEPLGETQYF. This chain joins TRBV18 and TRBJ2-5; unclear D gene. This CDR3 is built from 14 residues. Germline lookup yields CDR1 KGHSH and CDR2 LQKENI. The V end was cut by 4 bases, the J end by 4 bases, with 13 bases between.

This clonotype was recorded at least ten times. The chain is built from TRBV5-1 and TRBJ2-1, with D possibly TRBD2 on 5 matching bases. CDR1 is SGHRS and CDR2 is YFSETQ in the germline V gene. The ends were cut back, 1 base at V and 8 bases at J, with 16 bases in the middle. The CDR3 sequence is 15 residues long. The CDR3 DNA reads TGCGCCAGCAGCTTGTTGTCAGCTAGCAGCGATGAGCAGTTCTTC. Translating it yields CASSLLSASSDEQFF.

This clonotype was detected only a few times. The CDR3 loop is CASSPPAYNEQFF. The CDR3 coding sequence is TGTGCCAGCTCACCACCGGCCTACAATGAGCAGTTCTTC. The chain is built from TRBV18 and TRBJ2-1; D is uncertain. Germline V gene sequence: CDR1 KGHSH, CDR2 LQKENI. V dropped 0 bases and J dropped 2 bases, with 2 bases sitting between them. The CDR3 sequence is 13 residues long.

In the case of this clonotype: The junction does not match germline at one end; this may be a read error. The rearrangement uses TRBV4-1 and TRBJ1-5; the D gene is possibly TRBD1 (6 bases). The CDR3 runs to 17 residues. In germline, CDR1 is MGHRA, CDR2 YSYEKL. The DNA for the CDR3 is TGCGCCAGCAGCCAAGATTCTTTCTCGGGGGGCTCTCAGCCCCGGCATTTT. It translates to CASSQDSFSGGSQPRHF.

The J gene is TRBJ2-3, the V gene TRBV9, with 8 bases that match TRBD2. CDR1 and CDR2 from the germline V gene are SGDLS and YYNGEE. The CDR3 totals 15 residues. Unmatched junction bases numbered 8, after V lost 4 bases and J lost 4 bases. CDR3: CASSTGLVVADTQYF. The CDR3 nucleotides read TGTGCCAGCAGCACGGGACTAGTCGTCGCAGATACGCAGTATTTT. The variable domain in full, completed from reference TRBV9 and TRBJ2-3, reads DSGVTQTPKHLITATGQRVTLRCSPRSGDLSVYWYQQSLDQGLQFLIQYYNGEERAKGNILERFSAQQFPDLHSELNLSSLELGDSALYFCASSTGLVVADTQYFGPGTRLTVL.

This clonotype has more than one count but fewer than ten. The chain has TRBV11-3 and TRBJ1-1; D remains ambiguous. The CDR3 totals 15 residues. Trimming pared 3 bases from V and 1 base from J, leaving 12 bases between. Germline CDR1 reads SGHNT; CDR2 reads YENEEA. CDR3 in DNA: TGTGCCAGCAGCTTTCGGGCAGGCCGGAACACTGAAGCTTTCTTT. Translation gives CASSFRAGRNTEAFF.

This clonotype was observed a handful of times. The chain combines TRBV15 with TRBJ2-7; D not resolved. V shed 0 bases and J shed 7 bases, with 7 bases lying between them. The CDR3 consists of 12 residues. The germline V gene encodes CDR1 LNHNV and CDR2 YYDKDF (reference sequence). The CDR3 is CATSRDQWEQYF. The CDR3, as DNA: TGTGCCACCAGCAGAGATCAGTGGGAGCAGTACTTC.

This clonotype occurred many times. V is TRBV7-8 and J is TRBJ1-2; D call uncertain. The CDR3 has 13 amino acids. Germline V gene data show CDR1 as SGHVS and CDR2 as FQNEAQ. V was clipped by 1 base and J by 2 bases, with 5 bases between them. CDR3 bases: TGTGCCAGCAGCTTAGGAAGGAACTATGGCTACACCTTC. Protein: CASSLGRNYGYTF.

There are a few counts of this clonotype. V gene TRBV24-1 combines with J gene TRBJ2-1, with D perhaps matching TRBD2 (5 bases). The germline V and J ends were trimmed by 4 bases and 14 bases, with 17 bases remaining between them. There are 13 residues in the CDR3. CDR1 is KGHDR, CDR2 SFDVKD, per germline. The CDR3 spells CATSELGRAGKFF. The CDR3 DNA sequence: TGTGCCACCAGTGAACTAGGCCGGGCCGGGAAGTTCTTC.

Here the CDR3 DNA reads TGTGCCATCAGTGATGGTGGGTACTCCTACAATGAGCAGTTCTTC. Residues: CAISDGGYSYNEQFF. The chain links TRBV10-3 to TRBJ2-1; D unclear. Germline V gene sequence: CDR1 ENHRY, CDR2 SYGVKD. V was cut by 3 bases and J by 0 bases, with 9 bases left in between. This CDR3 has 15 amino acids.